This section outlines one T cell receptor (beta chain) sequence together with its context. This clone was seen just once. The specificity of this receptor is unknown. The sample holds no much larger clone one base away, and base qualities are not on file. The germline V gene (reference sequence) supplies CDR1 MNHEY and CDR2 SMNVEV. The CDR3 runs 13 amino acids, cysteine and phenylalanine included. Only CDR3 DNA is held: 39 bases, read in frame from base 1. V is shortened by 4 bases, J by 13 bases, and the region joining them spans 14 bases. The data derive from a study of graft-versus-host responses after intestinal transplantation (dated by TCRdb to about 2021). As for the study more broadly: Recipients received multivisceral, liver-intestinal, or isolated intestinal transplants. A cohort of 24 intestinal transplant recipients, including one retransplant, was enrolled, and a few patients lacking pretransplant specimens were excluded. Graft-versus-host and host-versus-graft alloreactive T cell clones were tracked in the graft, circulation and bone marrow after intestinal transplantation using bulk TCR-beta CDR3 sequencing. Alloreactive clones were identified by sequencing pre-transplant mixed lymphocyte reaction products and comparing them with unstimulated pre-transplant donor and recipient T cells. A peak of at least 4% donor T cells among recipient peripheral blood mononuclear cells was the definition used for donor T cell macrochimerism. Anti-thymocyte globulin induction was given to all recipients, followed by maintenance tacrolimus and steroids for about 3 years. Rather than being sequenced by the commercial service, samples from a few later patients were sequenced in-house on an Illumina MiSeq and processed with MiXCR.

The library came from the immunoSEQ multiplex PCR assay. For most patients, high-throughput TCR-beta CDR3 sequencing of genomic DNA was performed by Adaptive Biotechnologies. In the source study's methods: Adaptive's ImmunoSEQ software was the source of the TCR sequencing data for about 20 patients, while a few other patients were processed with MiXCR and VDJtools. CDR3 nucleotide sequences shared between donor and recipient were removed because the origin of such sequences could not be assigned. At least 2-fold expansion over unstimulated cells and a minimum CFSE-low frequency of 0.002% (template counts) or 0.001% (read counts) were required for clones to be classified as alloreactive. Mappable clones were those detected in sequenced pre-transplant spleen, lymph node, or MLR CFSE-low populations of the donor or recipient. The cumulative frequency of alloreactive clones was calculated as a percentage of all sequences, weighted by copy number. As stored in TCRdb, this immuneACCESS dataset retains in-frame rearrangements with V and J assigned. A fraction of the clones does not appear; measured against another copy, unresolved V genes explain less than half of the discrepancy, and the remainder lacks a known reason. V and J calls plus clone size are reproduced from that table; the DNA served to infer D and trimming. This sample comprises roughly 45,000 clones, about 95% of them detected only once. The biggest ten clones account for more than 1.5% of the sample.

Blood samples were collected up to 4 times in the first month after transplant and then at least monthly when available. Findings and caveats that apply to the study as a whole: The relatively low number and heterogeneity of intestinal transplant patients limited the conclusions. Early after transplant, peak levels of circulating GvH clones were associated with declines in HvG clones. GvH clones were detected in recipient bone marrow, and some appeared earlier in ileal mucosa or blood, consistent with an intestinal mucosal origin. High GvH to HvG T cell clonal ratios were observed in the allografts of patients with donor T cell macrochimerism.

The specimen comprised PBMCs, sampled more than 310 days after intestinal transplant. In this chain, TRBV27 is recombined with TRBJ1-6; a tentative D call is TRBD1 (5 bases match). This clonotype originated in a human patient who received an intestinal transplant, so some T cells may come from the graft donor. The CDR3 corresponds to CASSWAHGGPLHF. The nucleotides read TGTGCCAGCAGTTGGGCTCATGGGGGTCCCCTCCACTTT.